Sequencing of this T cell receptor (beta chain) was carried out in a study of T cell changes during pregnancy in multiple sclerosis. Only in-frame clones appear in the TCRdb table, and some are missing; sequencing was by immunoSEQ multiplex PCR. This sample has around 33,000 clones, with about nine tenths found just once. V was trimmed by 1 base and J by 2 bases, leaving 5 bases between them. This CDR3 contains 13 residues. In germline, CDR1 is MGHDK, CDR2 SYGVNS. Sample share makes this clone medium-sized. The chain combines TRBV25-1 with TRBJ1-2; D remains ambiguous. The receptor comes from a female donor with multiple sclerosis, enrolled in a pregnancy study. Specimen: CD8+ T cells from peripheral blood mononuclear cells, collected before pregnancy. CDR3 DNA: TGTGCCAGCAGTGAATCGGAGAACTATGGCTACACCTTC. Protein sequence: CASSESENYGYTF.